This T cell receptor (beta chain) appears in the sequencing data of a study of shared clonotypes between healthy human individuals. Deep was the level at which the assay was run. Profiled with immunoSEQ multiplex PCR; TCRdb holds only in-frame clones, not every one. Of about 800,000 clones listed, about 96% are singletons. Germline V CDR1 and CDR2: MGHDK, SYGVNS. This CDR3 contains 17 residues. Losses at the gene ends were 0 bases for V and 1 base for J; bases not matched to a gene: 7. The naive CD8 subset, CD45RO-negative cells positively selected for CCR7, excluded terminally differentiated effector memory CD45RA+ cells.

The rearrangement uses TRBV25-1 and TRBJ2-5; TRBD1 matches 8 bases. The sequenced sample was naive CD8+ T cells sorted from blood. The source of this sequence is a man aged 25-45 years in good health. The CDR3 bases are TGTGCCAGCAGTGAATATCAGGGGGCGAGCCGCCAAGAGACCCAGTACTTC. Its translation is CASSEYQGASRQETQYF.